The clone carrying this TCR beta chain came up a few times. The sample comes from a study of T cells in Graves' hyperthyroidism and ophthalmopathy. The CDR3 regions of TCR beta were amplified from RNA transcripts. The HTBI primer set served for first-round RT-PCR of the TCR CDR3. TCRdb recomputed calls from the multiplex PCR reads with MiXCR, one row per CDR3 protein. The sample yields about 200,000 distinct CDR3 sequences, more than 15% seen once. The V and J ends lost 11 bases and 5 bases respectively, with 15 bases between them. The CDR3 runs 12 residues. Germline CDR1 is MDHEN and CDR2 is SYDVKM. This chain joins TRBV28 and TRBJ2-5; maybe TRBD2 (7 bases). This clonotype was sampled from a man aged 45 to 65 with Graves' hyperthyroidism. The specimen sequenced was blood. CDR3 in amino acids: CARKQGGETQYF. CDR3 DNA: TGTGCCCGCAAACAGGGAGGGGAGACCCAGTACTTC.